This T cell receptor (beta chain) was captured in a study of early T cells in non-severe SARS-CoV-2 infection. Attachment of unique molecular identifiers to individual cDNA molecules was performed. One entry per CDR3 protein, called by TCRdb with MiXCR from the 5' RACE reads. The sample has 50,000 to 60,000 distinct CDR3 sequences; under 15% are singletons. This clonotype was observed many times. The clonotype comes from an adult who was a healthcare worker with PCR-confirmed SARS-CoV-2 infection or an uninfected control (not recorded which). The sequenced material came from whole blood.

The CDR3 coding sequence is TGTGCCAGCAGCTTAAGGGTGGGGGCCCAAGAGACCCAGTACTTC. This gives the protein CASSLRVGAQETQYF. The J gene is TRBJ2-5, the V gene TRBV7-9; TRBD1 is a possible D gene (6 bases). The CDR3 extends over 15 amino acids. The germline CDR1 and CDR2 sequences are SEHNR and FQNEAQ (reference sequence). The ends were cut back, 2 bases at V and 1 base at J, with 11 bases in the middle.